The present entry profiles one TCR beta chain with its context. Its antigen is undetermined. Germline values: CDR1 SNHLY, CDR2 FYNNEI. The length of the CDR3 is 15 residues. The data derive from a study of cytomegalovirus exposure and HLA in healthy donors. Overall study: When 300 to 400 donors were genotyped, roughly four fifths of them were found to fall in the Caucasian-associated ancestry cluster. Notes on the study in general: TCR beta sequences numbering 15,000 to 20,000 were associated with HLA alleles at 0.05 false discovery rate in a later analysis.

In the PCR, 60 Vbeta and 13 Jbeta primers were used. The assay was immunoSEQ multiplex PCR, and TCRdb's table has in-frame clones only and misses some. Of around 130,000 clones listed, roughly four fifths are singletons. Sequenced: PBMCs. The V gene is TRBV2, the J gene TRBJ1-5; a possible D gene is TRBD1 (5 bases). This receptor was obtained from a boy between 10 and 17 years old in good health and CMV-seronegative. CDR3 sequence reads: CATSGDSGAGQPQHF. The CDR3 DNA sequence: TGTGCGACCTCGGGGGACTCCGGGGCGGGACAGCCCCAGCATTTT.